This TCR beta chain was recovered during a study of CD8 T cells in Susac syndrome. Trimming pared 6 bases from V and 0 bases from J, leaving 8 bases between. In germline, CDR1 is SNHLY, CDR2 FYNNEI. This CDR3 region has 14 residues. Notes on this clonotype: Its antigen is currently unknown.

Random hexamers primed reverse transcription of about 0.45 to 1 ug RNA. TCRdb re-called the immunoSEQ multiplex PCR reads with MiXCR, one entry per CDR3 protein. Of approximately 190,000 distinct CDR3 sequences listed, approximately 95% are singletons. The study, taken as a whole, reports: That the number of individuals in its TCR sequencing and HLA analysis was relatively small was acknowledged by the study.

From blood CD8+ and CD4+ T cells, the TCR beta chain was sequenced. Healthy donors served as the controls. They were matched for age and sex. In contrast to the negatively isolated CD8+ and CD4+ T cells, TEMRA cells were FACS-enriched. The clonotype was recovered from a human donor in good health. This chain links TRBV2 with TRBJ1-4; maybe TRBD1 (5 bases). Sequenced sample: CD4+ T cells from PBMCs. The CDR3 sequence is CASRTATTNEKLFF. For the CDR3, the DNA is TGTGCCAGCAGGACAGCCACAACTAATGAAAAACTGTTTTTT.